These 10 T cell receptor beta chains were all obtained from the same sample, sequenced in a study of vaccination effects on CD4 cells after COVID-19. Expansion of antigen-specific CD4+ T cells with viral peptide pools was carried out by the ViraFEST assay before sequencing. Between days 9 and 10 of culture, CD4+ T cells were separated out. All vaccine recipients tested negative for nucleocapsid antibodies and had never contracted SARS-CoV-2 infection. Their target antigens are unknown. Using immunoSEQ multiplex PCR, the repertoire was profiled, and TCRdb retains in-frame clones only, with some absent. The repertoire includes about 20,000 clones, approximately 72% of them detected once, and around 9.1% sits in the top ten. This specimen was CD4+ T cells from PBMCs cultured with HCoV-NL63 spike peptides, taken before COVID-19 vaccination. These receptors came from a human donor who received a COVID-19 vaccine.

V gene TRBV30 combines with J gene TRBJ1-1; TRBD1 matches 9 bases. This CDR3 region has 13 residues. V lost 8 bases, J lost 1 base, and 5 bases stayed unmatched. Germline CDR1 GTSNPN, CDR2 SVGIG (reference sequence). The CDR3 loop is CAPRDRANTEAFF. As DNA, the CDR3 is TGTGCCCCCCGGGACAGGGCGAACACTGAAGCTTTCTTT.

This clone was found a few times. The chain carries TRBV18 and TRBJ1-1, with D maybe TRBD1 (5 bases). Trimming removed 6 bases at V and 2 bases at J, with 10 bases between. The CDR3 is made up of 13 amino acids. Per the germline V gene, CDR1 is KGHSH and CDR2 is LQKENI. CDR3 DNA sequence: TGTGCCAGCTCCCCCGACAGTAACACTGAAGCTTTCTTT. It is translated as CASSPDSNTEAFF.

This clone has a handful of counts. V usage is TRBV25-1 and J usage is TRBJ1-2; 7 bases fit TRBD1. From germline, CDR1 is MGHDK and CDR2 SYGVNS. The CDR3 has 12 residues. V was pared by 4 bases and J by 8 bases, with 4 bases of the junction left unmatched. CDR3 amino acids: CASSAGQRGYTF. The CDR3 region has the DNA TGTGCCAGCAGTGCGGGACAGCGGGGCTACACCTTC.

V and J are TRBV4-1 and TRBJ1-3; no clear D. Germline V CDR1 and CDR2: MGHRA, YSYEKL. Trimming left V 2 bases short and J 4 bases short, with 12 bases between. CDR3 length: 15 amino acids. CDR3 sequence reads: CASSQPSMPGNTIYF. The DNA for the CDR3 is TGCGCCAGCAGCCAACCTTCAATGCCCGGAAACACCATATATTTT.

The V gene is TRBV2, the J gene TRBJ1-4; D gene unclear. With 6 bases removed from V and 5 bases from J, the gap between germline ends came to 7 bases. Per the germline V gene, CDR1 is SNHLY and CDR2 is FYNNEI. The CDR3 is 12 residues long. CDR3 region: CASRVSNEKLFF. CDR3 DNA: TGTGCCAGCAGGGTCTCAAATGAAAAACTGTTTTTT. Complete variable domain (other parts from reference TRBV2 and TRBJ1-4): EPEVTQTPSHQVTQMGQEVILRCVPISNHLYFYWYRQILGQKVEFLVSFYNNEISEKSEIFDDQFSVERPDGSNFTLKIRSTKLEDSAMYFCASRVSNEKLFFGSGTQLSVL.

Regarding this clone: The junction does not match germline at one end; this may be a read error. The gene calls are TRBV7-7 and TRBJ2-5, with D perhaps TRBD2 (6 bases). This CDR3 comprises 16 residues. Germline V gives CDR1 SSHAT, CDR2 FNYEAQ (reference sequence). The CDR3 DNA sequence: TGTGCCAGCAGTTCCATCCCGGGGACGTCGGGGGAGAGCCAGTACTTC. This translates into CASSSIPGTSGESQYF. Based on the CDR3 plus reference TRBV7-7 and TRBJ2-5, the full variable domain is GAGVSQSPRYKVTKRGQDVTLRCDPISSHATLYWYQQALGQGPEFLTYFNYEAQPDKSGLPSDRFSAERPEGSISTLTIQRTEQRDSAMYRCASSSIPGTSGESQYFGPGTRLLVL.

This chain joins TRBV7-9 and TRBJ2-2; D may be TRBD2 (5 bases). The ends were cut back, 2 bases at V and 4 bases at J, with 17 bases in the middle. Germline CDR1 and CDR2: SEHNR and FQNEAQ (reference sequence). CDR3 size: 17 residues. The CDR3 bases are TGTGCCAGCAGCTTAATTCGGTTGTCGGGGAGCACCGGGGAGCTGTTTTTT. It codes for CASSLIRLSGSTGELFF.

This clone was seen more than once but under ten times. V usage is TRBV4-1 and J usage is TRBJ2-7; D possibly corresponds to TRBD1 (5 bases). Germline loops: CDR1 MGHRA, CDR2 YSYEKL. CDR3 length: 14 residues. Deletions cut 1 base from V and 5 bases from J, with 12 bases between. In DNA form, the CDR3 reads TGCGCCAGCAGCCAAGGTAACAGGCAGAACGAGCAGTACTTC. Encoded protein: CASSQGNRQNEQYF.

V and J are TRBV5-1 and TRBJ2-7; maybe TRBD1 (6 bases). V gave up 2 bases and J gave up 3 bases, with 15 bases separating them. This CDR3 has 15 amino acids. Germline CDR1 SGHRS, CDR2 YFSETQ. The CDR3 loop is CASSFAGAVHYEQYF. The CDR3 bases are TGCGCCAGCAGCTTTGCAGGGGCGGTCCACTACGAGCAGTACTTC.

J is TRBJ2-2 and V is TRBV5-1; TRBD1 might be the D (6 bases). There are 16 residues in the CDR3. The V and J ends lost 2 bases and 1 base respectively, with 12 bases between them. Germline V gives CDR1 SGHRS, CDR2 YFSETQ. This CDR3 is CASSLTGSRNTGELFF. The CDR3 DNA reads TGCGCCAGCAGCTTAACAGGGTCACGGAACACCGGGGAGCTGTTTTTT.